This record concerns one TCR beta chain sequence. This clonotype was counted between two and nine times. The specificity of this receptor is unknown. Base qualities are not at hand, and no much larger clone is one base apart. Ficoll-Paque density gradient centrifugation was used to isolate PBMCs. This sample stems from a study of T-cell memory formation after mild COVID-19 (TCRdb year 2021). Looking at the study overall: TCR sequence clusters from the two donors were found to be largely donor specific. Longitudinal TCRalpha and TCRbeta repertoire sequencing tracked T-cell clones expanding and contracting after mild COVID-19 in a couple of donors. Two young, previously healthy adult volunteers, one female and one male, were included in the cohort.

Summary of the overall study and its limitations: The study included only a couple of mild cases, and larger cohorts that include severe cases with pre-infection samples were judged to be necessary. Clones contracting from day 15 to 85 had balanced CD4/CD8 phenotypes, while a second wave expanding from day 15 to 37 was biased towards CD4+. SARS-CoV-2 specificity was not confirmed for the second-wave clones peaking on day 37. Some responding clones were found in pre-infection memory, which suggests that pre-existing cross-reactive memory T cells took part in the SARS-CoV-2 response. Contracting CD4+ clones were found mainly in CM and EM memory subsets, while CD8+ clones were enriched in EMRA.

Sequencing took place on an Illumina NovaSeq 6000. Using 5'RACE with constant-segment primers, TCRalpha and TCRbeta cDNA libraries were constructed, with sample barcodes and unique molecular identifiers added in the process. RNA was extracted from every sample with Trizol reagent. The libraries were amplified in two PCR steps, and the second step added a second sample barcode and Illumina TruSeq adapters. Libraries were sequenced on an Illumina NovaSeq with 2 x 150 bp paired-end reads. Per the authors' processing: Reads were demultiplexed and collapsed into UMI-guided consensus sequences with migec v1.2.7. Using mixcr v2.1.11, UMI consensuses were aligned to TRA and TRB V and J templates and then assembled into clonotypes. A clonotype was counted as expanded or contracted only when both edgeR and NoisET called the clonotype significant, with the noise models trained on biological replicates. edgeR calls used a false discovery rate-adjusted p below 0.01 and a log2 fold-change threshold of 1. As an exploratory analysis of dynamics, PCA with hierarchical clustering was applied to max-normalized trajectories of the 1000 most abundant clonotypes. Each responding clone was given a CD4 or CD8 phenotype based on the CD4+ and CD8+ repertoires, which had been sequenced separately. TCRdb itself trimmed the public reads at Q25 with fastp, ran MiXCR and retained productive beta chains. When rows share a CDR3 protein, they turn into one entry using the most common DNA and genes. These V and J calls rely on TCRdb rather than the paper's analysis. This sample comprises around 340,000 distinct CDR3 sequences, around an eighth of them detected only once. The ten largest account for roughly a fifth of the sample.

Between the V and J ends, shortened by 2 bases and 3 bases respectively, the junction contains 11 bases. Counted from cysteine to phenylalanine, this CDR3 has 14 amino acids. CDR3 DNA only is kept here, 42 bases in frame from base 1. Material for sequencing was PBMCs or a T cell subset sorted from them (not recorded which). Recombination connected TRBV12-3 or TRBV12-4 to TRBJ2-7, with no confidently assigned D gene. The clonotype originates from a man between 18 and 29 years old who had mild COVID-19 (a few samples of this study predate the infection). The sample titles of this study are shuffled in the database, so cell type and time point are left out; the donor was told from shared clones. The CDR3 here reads CASSLYGRIYEQYF. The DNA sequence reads TGTGCCAGCAGTTTATATGGACGGATCTACGAGCAGTACTTC.